Below are 29 T cell receptor beta chains sequenced from a single sample in a study of shared clonotypes between healthy human individuals. Positive CCR7 selection of CD45RO-negative cells yielded the naive CD8 cells, and terminally differentiated effector memory CD45RA+ cells were excluded. Assay: immunoSEQ multiplex PCR; the TCRdb copy retains only in-frame clones and omits some. The sample records about 2.1 million clones, about 92% being singletons. The specimen was naive CD8+ T cells from PBMCs. The receptors come from a young man in good health. Some clones in this sample may be carry-over from other donors' samples.

This chain links TRBV11-1 with TRBJ2-1; 7 bases agree with TRBD1. Germline V gene data show CDR1 as SGHAT and CDR2 as FQDESV (reference sequence). The V segment lost 5 bases and the J segment 4 bases; nucleotides outside the gene matches: 8. This CDR3 is built from 15 residues. Here the CDR3 DNA reads TGTGCCAGCAGCCTAAGACAGGGTCGTTACAATGAGCAGTTCTTC. As protein: CASSLRQGRYNEQFF. The variable domain in full, completed from reference TRBV11-1 and TRBJ2-1, reads EAEVAQSPRYKITEKSQAVAFWCDPISGHATLYWYRQILGQGPELLVQFQDESVVDDSQLPKDRFSAERLKGVDSTLKIQPAELGDSAMYLCASSLRQGRYNEQFFGPGTRLTVL.

This chain links TRBV28 with TRBJ2-7; maybe TRBD2 (6 bases). The CDR3 runs to 15 residues. In germline, CDR1 is MDHEN, CDR2 SYDVKM. V was shortened by 5 bases and J by 4 bases, with 18 bases between the two germline ends. The CDR3 DNA is TGTGCCAGCAGTCCACCCCGGGAGTCTCAATACGAGCAGTACTTC. This gives the protein CASSPPRESQYEQYF.

V and J are TRBV27 and TRBJ2-7; a weak D match, TRBD2 (6 bases). Germline V gene lookup returns CDR1 MNHEY and CDR2 SMNVEV (reference sequence). The CDR3 is 12 residues long. V lost 8 bases and J lost 5, with 13 bases in between. CDR3 nucleotide sequence: TGTGCCAGCTCGGGCGGGACGGACGAGCAGTACTTC. Translation gives CASSGGTDEQYF.

The chain employs TRBV2 and TRBJ2-6; 9 bases are shared with TRBD1. CDR1 is SNHLY, CDR2 FYNNEI, per germline. The CDR3 is 19 residues long. V lost 3 bases, J lost 1 base, and 10 bases stayed unmatched. CDR3 loop: CASSEPPGQGGSGANVLTF. In nucleotides, the CDR3 is TGTGCCAGCAGTGAGCCACCGGGACAGGGTGGATCTGGGGCCAACGTCCTGACTTTC.

The chain carries TRBV28 and TRBJ2-1; 8 bases map to TRBD1. Per germline, CDR1 MDHEN and CDR2 SYDVKM. With V trimmed by 7 bases and J by 6 bases, 11 bases remained unmatched. This CDR3 has 15 amino acids. The CDR3 here is CASTLRDRPVNEQFF. The CDR3 DNA reads as TGTGCCAGCACCTTAAGGGACAGGCCGGTCAATGAGCAGTTCTTC.

The J gene is TRBJ2-7, the V gene TRBV11-2; TRBD1 matches 7 bases. The CDR3 consists of 16 residues. The germline gives CDR1 SGHAT, CDR2 FQNNGV. V gave up 3 bases and J gave up 0 bases; unmatched junction bases: 8. In nucleotides, the CDR3 is TGTGCCAGCAGCTTGTTCGACAGGGTAAGCTCCTACGAGCAGTACTTC. Protein: CASSLFDRVSSYEQYF.

The rearrangement joins TRBV11-2 to TRBJ1-1, with D hard to call. V was clipped by 7 bases and J by 1 base, with 4 bases between them. From germline, CDR1 is SGHAT and CDR2 FQNNGV. The CDR3 extends over 11 amino acids. The CDR3: CASTANTEAFF. In DNA, the CDR3 is TGTGCCAGCACTGCGAACACTGAAGCTTTCTTT.

The chain joins TRBV28 to TRBJ1-5; D is unclear. The V end lost 2 bases, the J end lost 4 bases, and 21 bases lay between the germline ends. This CDR3 contains 18 residues. The V gene's germline CDR1 is MDHEN and CDR2 SYDVKM. The DNA for the CDR3 is TGTGCCAGCAGTTTAGATCTTCTAGGGCAGGTACCGAATCAGCCCCAGCATTTT. Its protein product is CASSLDLLGQVPNQPQHF.

CDR3 sequence: CASRFGGHTGELFF. The CDR3 bases are TGTGCCAGCCGGTTCGGAGGCCACACCGGGGAGCTGTTTTTT. V and J are TRBV6-1 and TRBJ2-2; D is perhaps TRBD2 (5 bases). CDR1 is MNHNS and CDR2 is SASEGT in the germline V gene. The germline V and J ends were trimmed by 8 bases and 3 bases, with 13 bases remaining between them. CDR3 size: 14 residues.

V usage is TRBV7-9 and J usage is TRBJ2-1; 7 positions agree with TRBD2. Germline trimming cut 0 bases from V and 0 bases from J; bases unmatched to any gene: 5. The CDR3 covers 17 residues. Germline V CDR1 and CDR2: SEHNR, FQNEAQ (reference sequence). The CDR3 loop reads CASSLAAGVRSYNEQFF. In nucleotides, the CDR3 is TGTGCCAGCAGCTTAGCGGCGGGAGTTCGCTCCTACAATGAGCAGTTCTTC.

The chain is built from TRBV28 and TRBJ2-1; 10 bases line up with TRBD1. Germline lookup yields CDR1 MDHEN and CDR2 SYDVKM. V was clipped by 10 bases and J by 3 bases; unmatched bases: 12. The CDR3 has 16 residues. CDR3 bases: TGTGCCACCTCTATAGAGGGACAGGGGCTCTACAATGAGCAGTTCTTC. Amino acids: CATSIEGQGLYNEQFF.

The chain recombines TRBV27 with TRBJ1-2, with TRBD1 matching 9 bases. V lost 4 bases, J lost 2 bases, and 5 bases stayed unmatched. This CDR3 spans 15 amino acids. Germline assignment: CDR1 MNHEY and CDR2 SMNVEV (reference sequence). As DNA, the CDR3 is TGTGCCAGCAGTTCCCGGGACAGGGTAAACTATGGCTACACCTTC. Translated, it gives CASSSRDRVNYGYTF.

The table lists this clone with a few counts. This chain uses TRBV9 with TRBJ1-1, with D unresolved. Germline CDR1 reads SGDLS; CDR2 reads YYNGEE. V dropped 4 bases and J dropped 0 bases, with 13 bases sitting between them. This CDR3 spans 15 amino acids. The CDR3 region is CASSTDRAMNTEAFF. CDR3 DNA sequence: TGTGCCAGCAGCACCGATCGGGCCATGAACACTGAAGCTTTCTTT.

This sequence joins TRBV27 and TRBJ2-1; TRBD1 or TRBD2 may be the D gene (5 bases each). This CDR3 contains 15 residues. Trimming stripped 2 bases from V and 6 bases from J, with 14 bases between. CDR1 and CDR2 (germline): MNHEY, SMNVEV (reference sequence). In DNA, the CDR3 is TGTGCCAGCAGTTTAGTCCCCCGAGGGGTCAATGAGCAGTTCTTC. Translation gives CASSLVPRGVNEQFF.

CDR3 bases: TGTGCCAGCAGTTTATCGGTCGCGGCCTACGAGCAGTACTTC. It is translated as CASSLSVAAYEQYF. This sequence joins TRBV28 and TRBJ2-7; D gene unclear. The germline gives CDR1 MDHEN, CDR2 SYDVKM. Trimming stripped 1 base from V and 2 bases from J, with 9 bases between. This CDR3 has 14 amino acids. Full variable domain (rest looked up from reference TRBV28 and TRBJ2-7): DVKVTQSSRYLVKRTGEKVFLECVQDMDHENMFWYRQDPGLGLRLIYFSYDVKMKEKGDIPEGYSVSREKKERFSLILESASTNQTSMYLCASSLSVAAYEQYFGPGTRLTVT.

In nucleotides, the CDR3 is TGTGCCAGCAGATGGACAGGGCTGGTTCAGCCCCAGCATTTT. This encodes CASRWTGLVQPQHF. This chain joins TRBV6-6 and TRBJ1-5; TRBD1 aligns across 8 bases. In germline, CDR1 is MNHNY, CDR2 SVGAGI (reference sequence). J was trimmed by 6 bases and V by 6 bases; bases with no gene match: 7. The CDR3 is 14 residues long.

This rearrangement joins TRBV28 to TRBJ2-7; the match to TRBD2 covers 11 bases. Germline CDR1 reads MDHEN; CDR2 reads SYDVKM. The CDR3 is 13 amino acids. J gave up 6 bases and V 6 bases, and 4 bases lay outside the gene matches. The CDR3 reads CASRLAGVSEQYF. The CDR3 nucleotides are TGTGCCAGCAGACTAGCGGGAGTCTCCGAGCAGTACTTC.

This chain joins TRBV7-9 and TRBJ2-7; TRBD1 or TRBD2 may be the D gene (5 bases each). Trimming cost V 3 bases and J 4 bases, with 19 bases left between them. Germline V CDR1 and CDR2: SEHNR, FQNEAQ (reference sequence). The CDR3 loop spans 16 amino acids. Written as DNA, the CDR3 is TGTGCCAGCAGCTTTTTCCGGGGCTCAGCCTCTTACGAGCAGTACTTC. It translates to CASSFFRGSASYEQYF.

The chain has TRBV4-1 and TRBJ2-1; no definite D call. The CDR3 runs to 14 residues. Trimming left V 0 bases short and J 8 bases short, with 11 bases between. In germline, CDR1 is MGHRA, CDR2 YSYEKL. CDR3 coding DNA: TGCGCCAGCAGCCAAGAGAAAGCGTGGGATGAGCAGTTCTTC. Translating gives CASSQEKAWDEQFF.

The chain recombines TRBV9 with TRBJ2-1, with D possibly matching TRBD1 (6 bases). This CDR3 is 14 amino acids long. Germline loops: CDR1 SGDLS, CDR2 YYNGEE. Trimming took 1 base from V and 8 from J, leaving 13 bases between them. The CDR3 DNA follows: TGTGCCAGCAGCGTAAGTACAGGGTCTCATGAGCAGTTCTTC. Translating gives CASSVSTGSHEQFF.

The chain has TRBV16 and TRBJ2-7, with TRBD2 matching 7 bases. Looked up from germline, CDR1 is KGHSY and CDR2 is FQNENV. This CDR3 is built from 15 residues. Trimming removed 4 bases from V and 2 bases from J; junction bases left unmatched: 8. The CDR3: CASSPPTSSPYEQYF. The CDR3 bases are TGTGCCAGCAGCCCACCGACTAGCTCCCCCTACGAGCAGTACTTC.

Note on this clone: This sample also contains other DNA sequences that code for the same CDR3. The J gene is TRBJ2-7, the V gene TRBV7-9; 7 nucleotides line up with TRBD1. The CDR3 has 15 amino acids. Germline V lookup: CDR1 SEHNR, CDR2 FQNEAQ (reference sequence). J was trimmed by 0 bases and V by 0 bases; bases with no gene match: 2. DNA of the CDR3: TGTGCCAGCAGCTTAGCCCGACAGGGCTCCTACGAGCAGTACTTC. This translates into CASSLARQGSYEQYF.

The chain carries TRBV7-9 and TRBJ2-5; TRBD1 matches at 7 bases. Per the germline V gene, CDR1 is SEHNR and CDR2 is FQNEAQ (reference sequence). J lost 5 bases, V lost 5 bases, and 8 bases had no gene match. The CDR3 extends over 14 amino acids. The DNA of the CDR3 is TGTGCCAGCAGCCAAAAGGGGGCGCGGGAGACCCAGTACTTC. Translation: CASSQKGARETQYF. The whole variable domain, remainder taken from reference TRBV7-9 and TRBJ2-5, is DTGVSQNPRHKITKRGQNVTFRCDPISEHNRLYWYRQTLGQGPEFLTYFQNEAQLEKSRLLSDRFSAERPKGSFSTLEIQRTEQGDSAMYLCASSQKGARETQYFGPGTRLLVL.

The rearrangement links TRBV9 to TRBJ2-7; D remains unclear. The CDR3 runs to 15 residues. CDR1 is SGDLS and CDR2 is YYNGEE in the germline V gene. Trimming left V 0 bases short and J 7 bases short, with 17 bases between. In DNA form, the CDR3 reads TGTGCCAGCAGCGTAGTCGGAGTCCCTTGGGAAGAGCAGTACTTC. It is translated as CASSVVGVPWEEQYF.

The chain uses TRBV28 and TRBJ1-2; the D is unclear. This CDR3 spans 16 amino acids. CDR1 is MDHEN and CDR2 is SYDVKM in the germline V gene. Trimming took off 3 bases at V and 3 bases at J, with 17 bases between the two ends. The CDR3 spells CASSFNPQIMDYGYTF. The CDR3, as DNA: TGTGCCAGCAGTTTTAATCCGCAGATTATGGACTATGGCTACACCTTC.

The V call is TRBV15, the J call TRBJ2-3, with 8 bases matching TRBD1. The V gene end was trimmed by 5 bases and the J gene end by 1 base; junction bases not matched to a gene: 8. This CDR3 region has 16 residues. CDR1 and CDR2 (germline): LNHNV, YYDKDF (reference sequence). The CDR3 spells CATSVRDRPRTDTQYF. DNA of the CDR3: TGTGCCACCAGCGTCCGGGACAGGCCACGCACAGATACGCAGTATTTT.

J is TRBJ1-5 and V is TRBV4-1; TRBD1 might be the D (6 bases). From germline, CDR1 is MGHRA and CDR2 YSYEKL. V lost 4 bases and J lost 0, with 10 bases in between. There are 15 residues in the CDR3. The CDR3 sequence is CASSPRTASNQPQHF. The CDR3 DNA reads TGCGCCAGCAGCCCCAGGACAGCTAGCAATCAGCCCCAGCATTTT.

For this clone: A read error is possible here, since a much larger clone lies one base away. The rearrangement joins TRBV6-5 to TRBJ2-1, with 12 nucleotides matching TRBD2. The V and J ends lost 5 bases and 4 bases, in that order; junction bases with no gene match: 3. The CDR3 extends over 15 amino acids. In germline, CDR1 is MNHEY, CDR2 SVGAGI. The CDR3 coding sequence is TGTGCCAGCAGTCAGACTAGCGGGAGTTACAATGAGCAGTTCTTC. It translates to CASSQTSGSYNEQFF.

This chain uses TRBV5-1 with TRBJ2-2, with 8 bases fitting TRBD2. This CDR3 contains 15 residues. Germline loops: CDR1 SGHRS, CDR2 YFSETQ. V was clipped by 1 base and J by 6 bases; unmatched bases: 5. CDR3 in amino acids: CASSLQRERSGELFF. The CDR3 nucleotides are TGCGCCAGCAGCTTGCAGCGGGAGCGGTCCGGGGAGCTGTTTTTT.